This note documents a single T cell receptor beta chain sequence. Its antigen is undetermined. The sample belongs to a study of shared clonotypes between healthy human individuals. Findings and limits, study-wide: The sampled material consisted only of blood, and tissue repertoires are likely to differ. Non-shared clonotypes had lower generation probabilities than clonotypes shared by all four sorted-subset donors.

The length of the CDR3 is 15 residues. Losses at the gene ends were 6 bases for V and 4 bases for J; bases not matched to a gene: 10. Germline V gene data show CDR1 as MNHEY and CDR2 as SMNVEV (reference sequence). Data came from immunoSEQ multiplex PCR; TCRdb stores just in-frame clones and leaves some out. The sample shows about 2.3 million clones, roughly 90% of them seen only once. J is TRBJ2-7 and V is TRBV27, with 9 bases that match TRBD2. The clonotype was recovered from a man younger than 35 in good health. Some clones in this sample may be carry-over from other donors' samples. The sequenced sample was naive CD4+ T cells from PBMCs. Subset described: CD45RA+ positively selected. The CDR3 region has the DNA TGTGCCAGCAGCGGGAAGGGGACTAGCACTTACGAGCAGTACTTC. Amino acid sequence: CASSGKGTSTYEQYF.